Listed below are T cell receptor beta chains from one sample, sequenced in a study of cytotoxic CD8 clonotypes in ibrutinib-treated CLL. Sequenced by immunoSEQ multiplex PCR; TCRdb stores in-frame clones only, minus some. The data contain some 50,000 clones, 60% to 80% of them singletons. The input for sequencing was PBMCs, taken after 12 months of ibrutinib treatment. These receptors were obtained from a human donor with chronic lymphocytic leukemia. Each CDR3 is given with its conserved first and last residue. The D gene is left open where the match is weak. Part of the rows lack a size; the others show once, few, many or a class for expanded clones.

>TRBJ1-1|TRBV5-4|-|TRBD1
CASSLERGPEAFF
TGTGCCAGCAGCTTGGAGAGGGGGCCTGAAGCTTTCTTT
>TRBJ2-5|TRBV7-3|few|-
CASSLIGSMDQETQYF
TGTGCCAGCAGCTTAATAGGGTCTATGGACCAAGAGACCCAGTACTTC
>TRBJ1-5|TRBV28|-|-
CASNGGLDQPQHF
TGTGCCAGTAACGGGGGTTTGGATCAGCCCCAGCATTTT
>TRBJ1-6|TRBV7-8|-|-
CASSPRTVYNSPLHF
TGTGCCAGCAGCCCCCGGACAGTCTATAATTCACCCCTCCACTTT
>TRBJ1-1|TRBV18|-|TRBD1
CASSFRQGAGEAFF
TGTGCCAGCTCCTTCCGACAGGGGGCTGGTGAAGCTTTCTTT
>TRBJ2-2|TRBV4-1|-|TRBD1
CASSLQTGGPNTGELFF
TGCGCCAGCAGCCTACAGACAGGGGGCCCCAACACCGGGGAGCTGTTTTTT
>TRBJ2-5|TRBV11-2|few|TRBD2
CASSPELRLAWETQYF
TGTGCCAGCAGCCCAGAGCTAAGACTAGCGTGGGAGACCCAGTACTTC
>TRBJ2-5|TRBV5-4|-|-
CASSSLPRETQYF
TGTGCCAGCAGCTCACTTCCACGAGAGACCCAGTACTTC
>TRBJ1-6|TRBV10-3|-|-
CAISDPLGAWDSPLHF
TGTGCCATCAGTGATCCTCTGGGGGCGTGGGATTCACCCCTCCACTTT
>TRBJ2-3|TRBV5-6|-|TRBD2
CASSLTSGTDTQYF
TGTGCCAGCAGCTTGACTAGCGGCACAGATACGCAGTATTTT
>TRBJ2-5|TRBV5-1|-|TRBD1
CASSTPQGVRETQYF
TGCGCCAGCAGCACCCCACAGGGGGTAAGGGAGACCCAGTACTTC
>TRBJ1-6|TRBV12-1|-|-
CASSPDRVDSPLHF
TGTGCCAGCAGCCCCGACAGGGTTGATTCACCCCTCCACTTT
>TRBJ2-7|TRBV7-7|-|-
CASSPQDRPYEQYF
TGTGCTAGCAGCCCCCAGGACAGACCCTACGAGCAGTACTTC
>TRBJ2-2|TRBV2|few|-
CASSNPDRSTGELFF
TGTGCCAGCAGCAATCCCGACAGGTCCACCGGGGAGCTGTTTTTT
>TRBJ1-5|TRBV30|few|-
CAWSVGDNQPQHF
TGTGCCTGGAGTGTGGGGGACAATCAGCCCCAGCATTTT
>TRBJ2-1|TRBV27|-|TRBD2
CASSLSILAGGYEQFF
TGTGCCAGCAGTTTATCGATACTAGCGGGGGGATATGAGCAGTTCTTC
>TRBJ2-1|TRBV4-2|once|-
CASSQGVVGGRRYNEQFF
TGTGCCAGCAGCCAAGGGGTGGTCGGGGGCCGAAGGTACAATGAGCAGTTCTTC
>TRBJ1-6|TRBV7-8|-|TRBD1
CASSSEGQGLSPLHF
TGTGCCAGCAGCTCCGAGGGACAGGGGCTATCACCCCTCCACTTT
>TRBJ1-3|TRBV5-1|once|-
CASSPGSSSGNTIYF
TGCGCCAGCAGCCCAGGGTCTAGCTCTGGAAACACCATATATTTT
>TRBJ2-5|TRBV12-5|-|-
CASAAPTGFQETQYF
TGTGCTAGTGCCGCCCCGACAGGTTTCCAAGAGACCCAGTACTTC
>TRBJ1-2|TRBV28|few|-
CASSLAGSNYGYTF
TGTGCCAGCAGTTTGGCAGGGTCTAACTATGGCTACACCTTC
>TRBJ1-2|TRBV5-4|-|-
CASSWSIPGGYTF
TGTGCCAGCAGCTGGTCTATACCAGGTGGCTACACCTTC
>TRBJ1-6|TRBV9|-|-
CASSVAGPNSPLHF
TGTGCCAGCAGCGTAGCCGGGCCCAATTCACCCCTCCACTTT
>TRBJ1-4|TRBV4-2|-|-
CASSQGLGRHEKLFF
TGTGCCAGCAGCCAAGGGTTGGGGCGCCATGAAAAACTGTTTTTT
>TRBJ1-5|TRBV6-5|few|-
CASSYEGPNQPQHF
TGTGCCAGCAGTTACGAGGGACCCAATCAGCCCCAGCATTTT
>TRBJ1-3|TRBV9|-|-
CASSVAPTDGNTIYF
TGTGCCAGCAGCGTCGCCCCGACAGACGGAAACACCATATATTTT
>TRBJ2-1|TRBV7-9|-|TRBD1
CASSGQGYEQFF
TGTGCCAGCAGCGGACAGGGGTATGAGCAGTTCTTC
>TRBJ1-2|TRBV6-1|many|-
CASSEPLFYGYTF
TGTGCCAGCAGTGAACCCTTATTCTATGGCTACACCTTC
>TRBJ1-5|TRBV10-3|once|TRBD1
CAISDGAGGESAYQPQHF
TGTGCCATCAGTGATGGCGCAGGGGGCGAATCGGCCTACCAGCCCCAGCATTTT
>TRBJ2-1|TRBV28|-|-
CASSLTGYNEQFF
TGTGCCAGCAGTTTAACTGGCTACAATGAGCAGTTCTTC
>TRBJ1-1|TRBV29-1|-|-
CSVGGLNTEAFF
TGCAGCGTTGGGGGGCTCAACACTGAAGCTTTCTTT
>TRBJ2-7|TRBV19|-|TRBD1
CASSIVPGTVLYEQYF
TGTGCCAGTAGTATAGTCCCTGGGACAGTTCTCTACGAGCAGTACTTC
>TRBJ2-7|TRBV2|-|-
CASSEPGTPYEQYF
TGTGCCAGCAGTGAGCCCGGGACCCCCTACGAGCAGTACTTC
>TRBJ1-2|TRBV7-2|once|-
CASSLESRGHYGYTF
TGTGCCAGCAGCTTGGAGTCAAGGGGACACTATGGCTACACCTTC
>TRBJ1-2|TRBV7-9|-|TRBD1
CASSLTYTGDYGYTF
TGTGCCAGCAGCCTCACCTACACAGGGGATTATGGCTACACCTTC
>TRBJ1-2|TRBV7-3|-|TRBD1
CASSFGQVNYGYTF
TGTGCCAGCAGCTTCGGACAGGTTAACTATGGCTACACCTTC
>TRBJ1-4|TRBV30|-|-
CAWSELPLGEKLFF
TGTGCCTGGAGTGAGCTACCTCTAGGGGAAAAACTGTTTTTT
>TRBJ2-2|TRBV28|-|-
CASRWSRSGELFF
TGTGCCAGCAGATGGAGTAGATCCGGGGAGCTGTTTTTT
>TRBJ2-5|TRBV7-2|-|TRBD2
CASSLRSGGLQETQYF
TGTGCCAGCAGCTTAAGGTCGGGGGGGCTCCAAGAGACCCAGTACTTC
>TRBJ2-5|TRBV14|-|-
CASSQVRGNQETQYF
TGTGCCAGCAGCCAAGTCCGGGGGAACCAAGAGACCCAGTACTTC
>TRBJ1-2|TRBV6-1|-|TRBD1
CASSEGPMQGAGTNYGYTF
TGTGCCAGCAGTGAAGGCCCCATGCAGGGGGCAGGCACTAACTATGGCTACACCTTC
>TRBJ2-7|TRBV7-6|-|-
CASSALTASGQYF
TGTGCCAGCAGCGCCCTGACTGCCTCGGGGCAGTACTTC
>TRBJ2-7|TRBV18|once|-
CASSPASSALTYEQYF
TGTGCCAGCTCGCCCGCCTCTAGCGCTTTAACTTACGAGCAGTACTTC
>TRBJ2-7|TRBV5-1|few|-
CASSLDYEQYF
TGCGCCAGCAGCTTGGATTACGAGCAGTACTTC
>TRBJ2-2|TRBV5-4|-|TRBD2
CASSPAGGINTGELFF
TGTGCCAGCAGCCCAGCGGGGGGAATAAACACCGGGGAGCTGTTTTTT
>TRBJ2-5|TRBV4-2|-|TRBD1
CASSPGVARGPGETQYF
TGTGCCAGCAGCCCGGGGGTGGCCAGGGGGCCCGGGGAGACCCAGTACTTC
>TRBJ2-3|TRBV5-6|-|TRBD2
CASSFGAGAGDTQYF
TGTGCCAGCAGCTTTGGAGCGGGGGCCGGAGATACGCAGTATTTT